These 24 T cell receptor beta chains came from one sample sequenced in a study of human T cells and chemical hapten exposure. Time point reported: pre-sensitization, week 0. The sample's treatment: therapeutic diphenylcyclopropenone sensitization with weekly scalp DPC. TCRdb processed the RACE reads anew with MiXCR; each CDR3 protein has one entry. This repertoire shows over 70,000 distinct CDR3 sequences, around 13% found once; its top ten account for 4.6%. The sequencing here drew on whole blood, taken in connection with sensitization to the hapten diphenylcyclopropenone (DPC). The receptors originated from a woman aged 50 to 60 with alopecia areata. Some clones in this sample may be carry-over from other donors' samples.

The CDR3 loop reads CATSVSGTGNEKLFF. The CDR3 region has the DNA TGTGCCACCAGTGTCTCCGGGACAGGGAATGAAAAACTGTTTTTT. V gene TRBV24-1 combines with J gene TRBJ1-4; 9 positions agree with TRBD1. V was clipped by 5 bases and J by 5 bases; unmatched bases: 5. Germline V gene data show CDR1 as KGHDR and CDR2 as SFDVKD. This CDR3 is 15 amino acids long.

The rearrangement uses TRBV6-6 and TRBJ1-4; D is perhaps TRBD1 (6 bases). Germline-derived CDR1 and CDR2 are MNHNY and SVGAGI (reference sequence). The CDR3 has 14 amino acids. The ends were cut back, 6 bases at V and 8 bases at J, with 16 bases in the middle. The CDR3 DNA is TGTGCCAGCAGAGACCGACAGGTCCGCGAAAAACTGTTTTTT. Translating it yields CASRDRQVREKLFF.

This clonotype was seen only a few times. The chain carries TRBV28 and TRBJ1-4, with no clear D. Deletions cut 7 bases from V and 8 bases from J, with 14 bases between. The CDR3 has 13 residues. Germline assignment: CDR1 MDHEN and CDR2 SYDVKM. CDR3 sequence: CASTGGFGEKLFF. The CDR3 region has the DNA TGTGCCAGCACTGGTGGTTTCGGGGAAAAACTGTTTTTT.

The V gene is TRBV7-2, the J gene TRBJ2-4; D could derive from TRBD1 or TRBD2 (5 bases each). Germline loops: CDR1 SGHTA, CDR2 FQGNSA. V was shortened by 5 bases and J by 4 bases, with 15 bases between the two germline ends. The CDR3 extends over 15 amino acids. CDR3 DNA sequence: TGTGCCAGCAGCGGAGCCGGGACGGGAAAAAACATTCAGTACTTC. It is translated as CASSGAGTGKNIQYF. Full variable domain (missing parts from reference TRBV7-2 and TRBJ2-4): GAGVSQSPSNKVTEKGKDVELRCDPISGHTALYWYRQSLGQGLEFLIYFQGNSAPDKSGLPSDRFSAERTGGSVSTLTIQRTQQEDSAVYLCASSGAGTGKNIQYFGAGTRLSVL.

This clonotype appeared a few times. The CDR3 nucleotides are TGTGCCAGCAGTGAGGCCGGGACTAGCGCCTACAATGAGCAGTTCTTC. Translating it yields CASSEAGTSAYNEQFF. The V gene is TRBV12-3 or TRBV12-4, the J gene TRBJ2-1; 10 bases align to TRBD2. V shed 5 bases, J shed 2 bases, and the junction held 6 bases outside the gene matches. This CDR3 spans 16 amino acids.

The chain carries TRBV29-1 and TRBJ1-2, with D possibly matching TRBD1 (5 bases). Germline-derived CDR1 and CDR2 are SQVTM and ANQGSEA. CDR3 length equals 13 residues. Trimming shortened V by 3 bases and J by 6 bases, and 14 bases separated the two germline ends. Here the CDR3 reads CSVDGGSTDGYTF. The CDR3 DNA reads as TGCAGCGTTGACGGGGGATCTACCGATGGCTACACCTTC.

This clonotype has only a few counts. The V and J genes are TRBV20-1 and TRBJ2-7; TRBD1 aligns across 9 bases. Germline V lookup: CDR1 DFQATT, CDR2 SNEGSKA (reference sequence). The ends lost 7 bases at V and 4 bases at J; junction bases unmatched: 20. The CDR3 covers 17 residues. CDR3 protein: CSVRPGQGHFMKYEQYF. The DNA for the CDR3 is TGCAGTGTCCGACCGGGACAGGGCCATTTTATGAAGTACGAGCAGTACTTC.

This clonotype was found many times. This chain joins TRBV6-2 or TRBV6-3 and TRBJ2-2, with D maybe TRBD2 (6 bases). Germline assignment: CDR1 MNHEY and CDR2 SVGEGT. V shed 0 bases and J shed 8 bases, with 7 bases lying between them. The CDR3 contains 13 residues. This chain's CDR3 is CASSYSAGGELFF. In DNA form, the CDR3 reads TGTGCCAGCAGTTACTCCGCGGGAGGGGAGCTGTTTTTT.

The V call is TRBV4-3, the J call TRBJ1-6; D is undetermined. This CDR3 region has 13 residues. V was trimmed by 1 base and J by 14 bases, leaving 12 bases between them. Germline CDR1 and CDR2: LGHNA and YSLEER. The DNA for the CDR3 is TGCGCCAGCAGCCAAGGCTACCATTCGACCCTCCACTTT. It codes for CASSQGYHSTLHF.

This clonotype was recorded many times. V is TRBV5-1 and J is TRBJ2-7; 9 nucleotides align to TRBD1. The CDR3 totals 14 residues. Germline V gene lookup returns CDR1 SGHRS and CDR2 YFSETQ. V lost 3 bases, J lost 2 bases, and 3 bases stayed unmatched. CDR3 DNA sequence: TGCGCCAGCAGCTGGGGGGACAGGGCCTACGAGCAGTACTTC. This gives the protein CASSWGDRAYEQYF.

The DNA of the CDR3 is TGTGCCAGCACTTCCGGGGGGAGTTCCGACACCGGGGAGCTGTTTTTT. Residues: CASTSGGSSDTGELFF. The V call is TRBV9, the J call TRBJ2-2, with 7 bases that match TRBD2. CDR1 and CDR2 (germline): SGDLS, YYNGEE. J lost 3 bases, V lost 6 bases, and 11 bases had no gene match. This CDR3 has 16 residues.

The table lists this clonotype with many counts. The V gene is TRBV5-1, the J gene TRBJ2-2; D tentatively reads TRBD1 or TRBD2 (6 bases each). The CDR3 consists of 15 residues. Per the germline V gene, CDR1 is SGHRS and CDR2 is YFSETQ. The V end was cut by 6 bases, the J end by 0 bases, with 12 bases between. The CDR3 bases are TGCGCCAGCAACCTGCGGGACACGAACACCGGGGAGCTGTTTTTT. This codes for CASNLRDTNTGELFF. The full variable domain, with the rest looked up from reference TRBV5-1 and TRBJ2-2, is KAGVTQTPRYLIKTRGQQVTLSCSPISGHRSVSWYQQTPGQGLQFLFEYFSETQRNKGNFPGRFSGRQFSNSRSEMNVSTLELGDSALYLCASNLRDTNTGELFFGEGSRLTVL.

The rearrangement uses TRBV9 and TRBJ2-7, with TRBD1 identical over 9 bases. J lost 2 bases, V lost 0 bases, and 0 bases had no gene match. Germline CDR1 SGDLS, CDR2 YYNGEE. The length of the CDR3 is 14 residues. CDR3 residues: CASSVGTGAYEQYF. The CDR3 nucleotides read TGTGCCAGCAGCGTAGGGACAGGGGCCTACGAGCAGTACTTC.

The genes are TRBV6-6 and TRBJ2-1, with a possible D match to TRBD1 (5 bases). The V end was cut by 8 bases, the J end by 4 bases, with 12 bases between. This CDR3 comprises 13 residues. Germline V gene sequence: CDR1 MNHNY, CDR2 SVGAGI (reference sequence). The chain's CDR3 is CASGAVSYNEQFF. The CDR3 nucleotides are TGTGCCAGCGGGGCGGTGAGTTACAATGAGCAGTTCTTC.

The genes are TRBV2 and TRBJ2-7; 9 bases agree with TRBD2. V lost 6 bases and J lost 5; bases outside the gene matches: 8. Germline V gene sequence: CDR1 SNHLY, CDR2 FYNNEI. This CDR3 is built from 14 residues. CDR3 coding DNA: TGTGCCAGCAGGAGAGCGGGAGGAGGCGACGAGCAGTACTTC. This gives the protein CASRRAGGGDEQYF.

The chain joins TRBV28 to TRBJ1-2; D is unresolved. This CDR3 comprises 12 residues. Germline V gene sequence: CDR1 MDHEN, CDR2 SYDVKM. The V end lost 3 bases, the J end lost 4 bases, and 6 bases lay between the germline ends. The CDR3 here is CASSLKGYGYTF. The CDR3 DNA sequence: TGTGCCAGCAGTTTGAAGGGCTATGGCTACACCTTC.

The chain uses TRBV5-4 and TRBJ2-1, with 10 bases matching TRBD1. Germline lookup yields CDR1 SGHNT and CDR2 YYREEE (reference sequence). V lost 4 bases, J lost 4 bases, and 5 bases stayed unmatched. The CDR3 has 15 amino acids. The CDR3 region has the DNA TGTGCCAGCAGCCTTGGGACAGGGGTTTACAATGAGCAGTTCTTC. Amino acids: CASSLGTGVYNEQFF. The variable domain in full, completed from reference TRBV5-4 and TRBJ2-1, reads ETGVTQSPTHLIKTRGQQVTLRCSSQSGHNTVSWYQQALGQGPQFIFQYYREEENGRGNFPPRFSGLQFPNYSSELNVNALELDDSALYLCASSLGTGVYNEQFFGPGTRLTVL.

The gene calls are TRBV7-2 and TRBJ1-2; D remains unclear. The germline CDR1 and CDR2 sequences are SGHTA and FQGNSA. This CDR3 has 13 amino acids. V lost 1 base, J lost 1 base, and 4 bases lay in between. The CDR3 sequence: CASSLDNNYGYTF. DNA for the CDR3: TGTGCCAGCAGCTTAGACAATAACTATGGCTACACCTTC.

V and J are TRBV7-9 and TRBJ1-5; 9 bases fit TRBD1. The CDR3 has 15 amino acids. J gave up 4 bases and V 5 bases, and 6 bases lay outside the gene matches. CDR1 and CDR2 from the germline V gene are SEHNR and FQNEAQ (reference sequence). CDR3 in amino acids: CASSNGQGKNQPQHF. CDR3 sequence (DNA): TGTGCCAGCAGCAACGGACAGGGGAAGAATCAGCCCCAGCATTTT.

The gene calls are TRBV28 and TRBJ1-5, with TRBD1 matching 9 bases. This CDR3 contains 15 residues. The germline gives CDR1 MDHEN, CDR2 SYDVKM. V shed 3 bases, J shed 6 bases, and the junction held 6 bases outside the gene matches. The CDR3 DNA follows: TGTGCCAGCAGTTTCTACAGGGGGCGGATTCAGCCCCAGCATTTT. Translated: CASSFYRGRIQPQHF.

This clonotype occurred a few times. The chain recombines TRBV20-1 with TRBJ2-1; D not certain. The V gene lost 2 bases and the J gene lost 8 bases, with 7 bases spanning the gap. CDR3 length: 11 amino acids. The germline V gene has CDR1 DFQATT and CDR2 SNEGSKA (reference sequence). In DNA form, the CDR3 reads TGCAGTGCTAGAAGGCCGGATGAGCAGTTCTTC. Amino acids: CSARRPDEQFF.

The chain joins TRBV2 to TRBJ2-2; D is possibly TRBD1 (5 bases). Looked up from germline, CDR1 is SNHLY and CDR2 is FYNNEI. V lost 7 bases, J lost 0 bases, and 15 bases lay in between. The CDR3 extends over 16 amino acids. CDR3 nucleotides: TGTGCCAGCACTCCAGACAGCCCCGCGAACACCGGGGAGCTGTTTTTT. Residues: CASTPDSPANTGELFF.

The CDR3 nucleotides are TGCAGTGTAGGTCCAGCTAGCGGCACAGATACGCAGTATTTT. Amino acids: CSVGPASGTDTQYF. V usage is TRBV20-1 and J usage is TRBJ2-3; a weak D match, TRBD2 (6 bases). Germline V lookup: CDR1 DFQATT, CDR2 SNEGSKA (reference sequence). Between the trimmed V and J ends, which lost 7 bases and 1 base, there was a span of 15 bases. The CDR3 contains 14 residues.

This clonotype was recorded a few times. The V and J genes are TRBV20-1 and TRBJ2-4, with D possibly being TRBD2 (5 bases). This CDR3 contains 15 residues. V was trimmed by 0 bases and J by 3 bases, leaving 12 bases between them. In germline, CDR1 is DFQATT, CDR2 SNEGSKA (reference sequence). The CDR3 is CSARDFVRGKNIQYF. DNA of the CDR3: TGCAGTGCTAGAGATTTTGTACGGGGCAAAAACATTCAGTACTTC.